This is a list of T cell receptor beta chains from one sample in a study of cytomegalovirus exposure and HLA in healthy donors. The protocol was immunoSEQ multiplex PCR, while the TCRdb copy is restricted to in-frame clones and leaves out a portion. In all, the sample yields approximately 110,000 clones. The sequencing sample was made of PBMCs. These receptors were obtained from a man in his fifties or sixties in good health and CMV-seronegative. The CDR3 runs from the conserved cysteine through the conserved F or W.

j_call v_call cdr3_aa
TRBJ2-7 TRBV5-1 CASSLIASGTYEQYF
TRBJ2-4 TRBV25-1 CASSALPPGNIQYF
TRBJ1-2 TRBV7-2 CASSFRDAFGYTF
TRBJ2-7 TRBV6-5 CASSYSGTGGYEQYF
TRBJ1-1 TRBV15 CATSTPGGRTEAFF
TRBJ2-7 TRBV5-1 CASSRGDSYEQYF
TRBJ1-2 TRBV6-6 CASSSTGWGNYGYTF
TRBJ2-5 TRBV27 CASSLMGSTGETQYF
TRBJ1-6 TRBV5-4 CASSLEGFSYNSPLHF
. TRBV5-1 CASGQGDEQYF
TRBJ2-7 TRBV14 CASSHLDRVLSEQYF
TRBJ1-2 TRBV5-1 CASSLVLGVGYTF
TRBJ1-1 TRBV6-5 CASSTTDRGGTEAFF
TRBJ2-1 TRBV5-1 CASSSLAGPSNEQFF
TRBJ2-7 TRBV5-1 CASSLIPGNYEQYF
TRBJ2-1 TRBV18 CTAAGSPFPLCSYNEQFF
TRBJ1-4 TRBV28 CASSPLGHRFRGVNEKLFF
TRBJ1-1 TRBV6-5 CASSSLPTEAFF
TRBJ1-5 TRBV15 CAISQGRNQPQHF
TRBJ2-5 TRBV25-1 CASSHPRGYQETQYF
. TRBV19 CASSRTGVPYEQYF
TRBJ1-2 TRBV5-1 CASSSDKNYGYTF
TRBJ2-3 TRBV6-6 CASSDTGGPADTQYF
TRBJ2-7 TRBV4-1 CASSQDLAGTGFVKQYF
TRBJ2-7 TRBV4-3 CASSQEGAGGYEQYF
TRBJ2-1 TRBV6-5 CASSLTSGIDEQFF
TRBJ2-5 TRBV19 CASSTGTGVVETQYF
TRBJ1-2 TRBV9 CASSVGYEGYGYTF
TRBJ2-3 TRBV5-1 CASSLAWRSGGFPDTQYF
TRBJ1-1 TRBV2 CASSENEGNTEAFF
TRBJ2-1 TRBV4-2 CASSQVAGSGRDYNEQFF
TRBJ1-1 TRBV14 CASSQGGRTEAFF
TRBJ2-7 TRBV18 CASSGGLAVSYEQYF
TRBJ2-7 TRBV9 CASSVGGGASEQYF
TRBJ2-2 TRBV7-9 CASSLGTHTGELFF
TRBJ1-2 TRBV30 CAWRRGQGYGYTF
TRBJ2-7 TRBV5-8 CASSWGTGGFYEQYF
TRBJ2-1 TRBV11-3 CASSLGSVYNEQFF
TRBJ1-6 TRBV9 CASSARQDNSPLHF
TRBJ2-1 TRBV6-6 CASNGQGFIF
TRBJ2-2 TRBV19 CASSIGQFNTGELFF